This T cell receptor beta chain was identified in a study of T cells in Graves' hyperthyroidism and ophthalmopathy. Study results and caveats: Most thyroid clonotypes that were expanded above 0.001 also turned up in blood.

This clonotype was picked up a small number of times. Its target is not known. Amplified TCR beta CDR3 regions came from RNA transcripts. The HTBI primer set served for first-round RT-PCR of the TCR CDR3. TCRdb reprocessed the multiplex PCR reads via MiXCR and lists one record per CDR3 protein. The table has 500,000 to 550,000 distinct CDR3 sequences, less than 20% seen once. In making diagnoses, clinical symptoms, serum thyroxine and TRAb, thyroid ultrasound and orbital computed tomography were all used. CDR1 is DFQATT and CDR2 is SNEGSKA in the germline V gene (reference sequence). The ends were cut back, 3 bases at V and 0 bases at J, with 7 bases in the middle. The CDR3 is 13 residues long.

Material for sequencing was blood. V is TRBV20-1 and J is TRBJ2-3, with a weak D call TRBD2 (5 bases). The clonotype was recovered from a man aged 35-49 years with Graves' ophthalmopathy. CDR3 nucleotides: TGCAGTGCTAGGCGACTAAGCACAGATACGCAGTATTTT. This sequence encodes CSARRLSTDTQYF.